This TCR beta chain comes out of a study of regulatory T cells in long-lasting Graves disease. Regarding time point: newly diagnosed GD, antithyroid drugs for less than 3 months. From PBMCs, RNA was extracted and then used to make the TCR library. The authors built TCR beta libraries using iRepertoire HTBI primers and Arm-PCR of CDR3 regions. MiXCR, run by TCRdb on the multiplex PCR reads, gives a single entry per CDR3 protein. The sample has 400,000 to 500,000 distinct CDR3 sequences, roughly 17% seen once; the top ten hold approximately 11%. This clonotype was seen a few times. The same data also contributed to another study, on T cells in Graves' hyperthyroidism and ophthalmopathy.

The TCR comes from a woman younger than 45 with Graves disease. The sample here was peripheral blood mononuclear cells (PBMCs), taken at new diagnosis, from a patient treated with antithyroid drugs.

CDR3 amino acids: CATSAPRGPSETQYF. As DNA, the CDR3 is TGTGCCACCAGTGCTCCAAGGGGGCCATCGGAGACCCAGTACTTC. The V call is TRBV24-1, the J call TRBJ2-5; TRBD1 matches at 7 bases. V lost 5 bases to trimming and J lost 5 bases; unmatched junction nucleotides: 10. Per germline, CDR1 KGHDR and CDR2 SFDVKD. This CDR3 spans 15 amino acids.